This T cell receptor (beta chain) was profiled in a study of T cell responses to AZD1222 COVID-19 vaccine. Assay used: immunoSEQ multiplex PCR; TCRdb lists only in-frame clones, some missing. The table includes more than 80,000 clones, over 75% detected once. V was clipped by 3 bases and J by 2 bases, with 14 bases between them. The germline gives CDR1 DFQATT, CDR2 SNEGSKA (reference sequence). The CDR3 has 15 residues. The chain uses TRBV20-1 and TRBJ2-4; D possibly matches TRBD1 or TRBD2 (5 bases each). The specimen was peripheral blood, collected on day 0 of AZD1222 vaccination. The TCR originated in an adult in good health. In DNA form, the CDR3 reads TGCAGTGCTAGTCCAGGGACGTCATCCAAAAACATTCAGTACTTC. Amino acids: CSASPGTSSKNIQYF.